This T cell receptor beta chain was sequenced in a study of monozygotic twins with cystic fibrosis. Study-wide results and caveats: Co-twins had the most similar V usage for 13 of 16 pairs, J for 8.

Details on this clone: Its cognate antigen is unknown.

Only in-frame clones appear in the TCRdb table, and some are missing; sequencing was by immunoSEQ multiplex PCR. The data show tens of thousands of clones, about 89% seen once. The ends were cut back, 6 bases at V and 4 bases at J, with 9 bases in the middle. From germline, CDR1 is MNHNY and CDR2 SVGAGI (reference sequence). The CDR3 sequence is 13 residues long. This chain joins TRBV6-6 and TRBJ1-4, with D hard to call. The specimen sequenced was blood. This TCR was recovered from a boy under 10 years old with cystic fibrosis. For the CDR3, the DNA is TGTGCCAGCAGACCGGACGGTAATGAAAAACTGTTTTTT. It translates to CASRPDGNEKLFF.